What follows describes a single T cell receptor (beta chain). What it recognizes is unknown. This record belongs to a study of T cell responses to AZD1222 COVID-19 vaccine. Study-level points and caveats: Once two AZD1222 doses were given, Spike-specific TCR breadth and depth went up. Vaccine-related CD4 TCRs covered spike, predominating at 160-218 and 743-854.

TCRdb keeps only in-frame clones here, not all; method: immunoSEQ multiplex PCR. Here the sample spans about 180,000 clones, around 90% being singletons. V lost 1 base to trimming and J lost 2 bases; unmatched junction nucleotides: 2. This CDR3 has 15 residues. Per germline, CDR1 SGHTA and CDR2 FQGNSA. This chain joins TRBV7-2 and TRBJ2-1, with TRBD2 matching 7 bases. This receptor was obtained from an adult in good health. The source material was peripheral blood, sampled on day 0 of AZD1222 vaccination. In DNA form, the CDR3 reads TGTGCCAGCAGCTTAGGGCGGGGGACCTACAATGAGCAGTTCTTC. It codes for CASSLGRGTYNEQFF.